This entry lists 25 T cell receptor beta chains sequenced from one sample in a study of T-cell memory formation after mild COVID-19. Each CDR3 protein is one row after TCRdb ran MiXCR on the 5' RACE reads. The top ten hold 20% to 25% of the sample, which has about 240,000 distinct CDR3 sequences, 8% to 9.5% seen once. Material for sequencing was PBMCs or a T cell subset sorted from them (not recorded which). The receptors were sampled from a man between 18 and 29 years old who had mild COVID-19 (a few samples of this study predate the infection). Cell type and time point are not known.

The DNA of the CDR3 is TGCGCCAGCAGCTTGGTAGCGGGCCCACTCACAGATACGCAGTATTTT. The encoded protein is CASSLVAGPLTDTQYF. The chain is built from TRBV5-1 and TRBJ2-3, with 7 bases that match TRBD2. J lost 2 bases, V lost 0 bases, and 6 bases had no gene match. Germline values: CDR1 SGHRS, CDR2 YFSETQ. The CDR3 consists of 16 residues.

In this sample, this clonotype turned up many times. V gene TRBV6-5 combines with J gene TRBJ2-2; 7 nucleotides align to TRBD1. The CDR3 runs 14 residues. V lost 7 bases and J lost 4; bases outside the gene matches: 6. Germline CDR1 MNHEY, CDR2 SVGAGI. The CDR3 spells CASTLNRGTGELFF. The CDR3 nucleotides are TGTGCCAGCACCCTCAACAGGGGCACCGGGGAGCTGTTTTTT.

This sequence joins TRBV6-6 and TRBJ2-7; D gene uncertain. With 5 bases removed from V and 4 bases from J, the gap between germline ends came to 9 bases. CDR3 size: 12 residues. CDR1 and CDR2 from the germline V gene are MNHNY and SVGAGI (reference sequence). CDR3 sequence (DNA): TGTGCCAGCAGTACCAAAATGTACGAGCAGTACGTC. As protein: CASSTKMYEQYV.

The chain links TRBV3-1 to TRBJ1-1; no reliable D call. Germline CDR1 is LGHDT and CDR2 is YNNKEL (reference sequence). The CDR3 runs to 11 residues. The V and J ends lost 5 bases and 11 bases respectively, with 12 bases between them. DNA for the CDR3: TGTGCCAGCAGCAACTCCTTTTCCGCTTTCTTT. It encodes CASSNSFSAFF.

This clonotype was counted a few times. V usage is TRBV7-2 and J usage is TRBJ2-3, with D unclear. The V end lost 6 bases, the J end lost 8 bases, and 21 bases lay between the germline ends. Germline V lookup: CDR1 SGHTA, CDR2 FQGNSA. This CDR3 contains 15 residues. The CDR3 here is CASRPPGTPSSTQYF. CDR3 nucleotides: TGTGCCAGCAGACCTCCAGGAACCCCCTCTAGTACGCAGTATTTT.

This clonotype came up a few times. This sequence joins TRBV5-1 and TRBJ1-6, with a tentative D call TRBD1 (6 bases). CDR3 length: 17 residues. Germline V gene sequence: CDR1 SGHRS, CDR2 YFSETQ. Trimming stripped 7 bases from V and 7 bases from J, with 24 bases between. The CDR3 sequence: CASSNYSVNRVNSPLHF. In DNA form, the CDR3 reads TGCGCCAGCTCCAATTATTCCGTTAACAGGGTGAATTCACCCCTCCACTTT.

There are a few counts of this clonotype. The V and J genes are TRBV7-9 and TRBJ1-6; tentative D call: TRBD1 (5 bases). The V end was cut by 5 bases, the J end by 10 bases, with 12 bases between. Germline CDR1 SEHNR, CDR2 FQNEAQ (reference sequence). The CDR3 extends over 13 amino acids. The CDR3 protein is CASSPDRGSPLHF. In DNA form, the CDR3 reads TGTGCCAGCAGCCCCGACAGAGGATCACCCCTCCACTTT.

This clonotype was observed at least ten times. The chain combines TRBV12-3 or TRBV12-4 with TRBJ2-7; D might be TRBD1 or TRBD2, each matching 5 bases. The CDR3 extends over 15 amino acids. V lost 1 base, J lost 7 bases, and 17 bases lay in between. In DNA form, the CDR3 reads TGTGCCAGCAGTTTAGGGTCCGGGGACCTCGGAGAGCAGTACTTC. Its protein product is CASSLGSGDLGEQYF.

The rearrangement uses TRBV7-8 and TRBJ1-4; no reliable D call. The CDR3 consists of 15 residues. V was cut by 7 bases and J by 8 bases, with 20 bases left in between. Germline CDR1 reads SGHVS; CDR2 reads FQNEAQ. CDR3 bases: TGTGCCAGCACTGCAACCGGGCGTACAGCCGAAAAACTGTTTTTT. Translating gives CASTATGRTAEKLFF. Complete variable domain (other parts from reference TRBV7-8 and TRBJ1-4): GAGVSQSPRYKVAKRGQDVALRCDPISGHVSLFWYQQALGQGPEFLTYFQNEAQLDKSGLPSDRFFAERPEGSVSTLKIQRTQQEDSAVYLCASTATGRTAEKLFFGSGTQLSVL.

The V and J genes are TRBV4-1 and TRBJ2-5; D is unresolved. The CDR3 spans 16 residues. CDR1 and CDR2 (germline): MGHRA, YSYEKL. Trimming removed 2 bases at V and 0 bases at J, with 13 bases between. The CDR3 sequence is CASSQQGAGNQETQYF. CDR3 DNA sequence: TGCGCCAGCAGCCAACAAGGAGCCGGAAACCAAGAGACCCAGTACTTC.

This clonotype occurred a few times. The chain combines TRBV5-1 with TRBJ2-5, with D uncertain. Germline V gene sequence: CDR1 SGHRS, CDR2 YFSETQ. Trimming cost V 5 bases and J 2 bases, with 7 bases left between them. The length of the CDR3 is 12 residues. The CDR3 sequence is CASRPGQETQYF. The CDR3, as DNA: TGCGCCAGCAGACCCGGTCAAGAGACCCAGTACTTC.

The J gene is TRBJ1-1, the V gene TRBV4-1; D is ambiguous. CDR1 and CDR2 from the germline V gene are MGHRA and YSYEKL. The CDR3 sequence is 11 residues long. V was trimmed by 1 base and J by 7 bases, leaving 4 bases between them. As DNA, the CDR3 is TGCGCCAGCAGCCAAGGGGATGAAGCTTTCTTT. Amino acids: CASSQGDEAFF.

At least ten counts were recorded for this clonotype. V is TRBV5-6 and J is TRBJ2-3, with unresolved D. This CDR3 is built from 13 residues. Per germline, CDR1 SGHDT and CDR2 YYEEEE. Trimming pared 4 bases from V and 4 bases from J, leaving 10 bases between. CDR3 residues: CASSMTSADTQYF. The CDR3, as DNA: TGTGCCAGCAGCATGACCTCAGCAGATACGCAGTATTTT.

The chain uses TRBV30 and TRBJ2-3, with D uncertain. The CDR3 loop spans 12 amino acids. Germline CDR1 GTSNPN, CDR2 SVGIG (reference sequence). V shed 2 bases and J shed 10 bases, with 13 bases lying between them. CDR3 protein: CAWSRLPGSQYF. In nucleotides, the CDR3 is TGTGCCTGGAGTCGACTTCCCGGCTCGCAGTATTTT.

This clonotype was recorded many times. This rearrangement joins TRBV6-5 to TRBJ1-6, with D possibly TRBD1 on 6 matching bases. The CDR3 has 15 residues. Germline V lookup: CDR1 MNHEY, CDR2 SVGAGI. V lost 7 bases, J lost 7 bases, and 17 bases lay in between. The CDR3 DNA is TGTGCCAGCAACCATCGAGGGGGGAGGAATTCACCCCTCCACTTT. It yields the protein CASNHRGGRNSPLHF.

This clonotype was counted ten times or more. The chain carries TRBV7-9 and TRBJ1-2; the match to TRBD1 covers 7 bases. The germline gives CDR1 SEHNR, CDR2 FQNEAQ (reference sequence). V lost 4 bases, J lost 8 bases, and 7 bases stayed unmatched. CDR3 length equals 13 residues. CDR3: CASSSTGQRGYTF. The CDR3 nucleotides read TGTGCCAGCAGCTCGACAGGGCAGAGAGGCTACACCTTC.

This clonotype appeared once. Here the CDR3 DNA reads TGTGCCAGTAGTTGGGGGCGAACTGAAGCTTTCTTT. Translating it yields CASSWGRTEAFF. The chain recombines TRBV19 with TRBJ1-1; D is possibly TRBD1 (6 bases). Germline V lookup: CDR1 LNHDA, CDR2 SQIVND (reference sequence). CDR3 length: 12 amino acids. Trimming pared 5 bases from V and 5 bases from J, leaving 9 bases between.

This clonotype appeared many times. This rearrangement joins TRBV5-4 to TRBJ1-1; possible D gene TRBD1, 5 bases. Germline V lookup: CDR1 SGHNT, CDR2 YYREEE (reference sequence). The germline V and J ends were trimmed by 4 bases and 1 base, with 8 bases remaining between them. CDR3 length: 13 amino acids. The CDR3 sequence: CASSPTENTEAFF. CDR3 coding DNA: TGTGCCAGCAGCCCGACAGAGAACACTGAAGCTTTCTTT.

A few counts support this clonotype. CDR3 loop: CASSQAGAGTEAFF. Here the CDR3 DNA reads TGCGCCAGCAGCCAGGCAGGGGCAGGGACTGAAGCTTTCTTT. This rearrangement joins TRBV4-1 to TRBJ1-1; D perhaps matches TRBD1 (6 bases). The ends were cut back, 3 bases at V and 5 bases at J, with 13 bases in the middle. There are 14 residues in the CDR3. Germline V lookup: CDR1 MGHRA, CDR2 YSYEKL.

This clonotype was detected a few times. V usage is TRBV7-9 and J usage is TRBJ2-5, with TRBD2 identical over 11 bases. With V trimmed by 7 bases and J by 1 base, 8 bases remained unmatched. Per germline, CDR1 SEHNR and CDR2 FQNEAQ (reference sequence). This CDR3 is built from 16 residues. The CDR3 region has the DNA TGTGCCAGCAACTACGCGACTAGCGGGATCCAAGAGACCCAGTACTTC. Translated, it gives CASNYATSGIQETQYF. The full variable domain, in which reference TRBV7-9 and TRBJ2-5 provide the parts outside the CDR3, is DTGVSQNPRHKITKRGQNVTFRCDPISEHNRLYWYRQTLGQGPEFLTYFQNEAQLEKSRLLSDRFSAERPKGSFSTLEIQRTEQGDSAMYLCASNYATSGIQETQYFGPGTRLLVL.

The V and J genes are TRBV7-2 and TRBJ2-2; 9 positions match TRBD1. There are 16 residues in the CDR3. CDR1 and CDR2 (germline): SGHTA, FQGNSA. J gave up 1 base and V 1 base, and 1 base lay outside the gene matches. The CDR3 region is CASSLGGQGNTGELFF. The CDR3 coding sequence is TGTGCCAGCAGCTTAGGGGGACAGGGGAACACCGGGGAGCTGTTTTTT. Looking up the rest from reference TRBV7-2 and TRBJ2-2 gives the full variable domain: GAGVSQSPSNKVTEKGKDVELRCDPISGHTALYWYRQSLGQGLEFLIYFQGNSAPDKSGLPSDRFSAERTGGSVSTLTIQRTQQEDSAVYLCASSLGGQGNTGELFFGEGSRLTVL.

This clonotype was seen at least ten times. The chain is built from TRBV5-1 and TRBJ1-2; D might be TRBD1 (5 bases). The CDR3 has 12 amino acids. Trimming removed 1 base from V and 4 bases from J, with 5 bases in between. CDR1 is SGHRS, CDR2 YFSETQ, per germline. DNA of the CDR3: TGCGCCAGCAGCTTGCAGGGCTATGGCTACACCTTC. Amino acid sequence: CASSLQGYGYTF.

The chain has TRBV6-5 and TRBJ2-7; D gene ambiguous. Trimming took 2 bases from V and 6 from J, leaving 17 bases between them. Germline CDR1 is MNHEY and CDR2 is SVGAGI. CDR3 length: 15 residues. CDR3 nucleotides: TGTGCCAGCAGTTACCGTAGGCCCCCCGGTGGCGAGCAGTACGTC. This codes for CASSYRRPPGGEQYV.

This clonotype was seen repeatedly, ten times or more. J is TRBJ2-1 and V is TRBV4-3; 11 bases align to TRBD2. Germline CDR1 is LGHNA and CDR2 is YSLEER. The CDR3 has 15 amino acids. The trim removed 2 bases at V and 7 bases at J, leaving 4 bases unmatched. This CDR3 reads CASSQPSGGTNEQFF. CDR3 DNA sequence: TGCGCCAGCAGCCAACCTAGCGGGGGGACGAATGAGCAGTTCTTC.

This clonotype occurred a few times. The CDR3 spells CASSSWGTQNTEAFF. The DNA of the CDR3 is TGTGCCAGCAGCTCGTGGGGGACGCAGAACACTGAAGCTTTCTTT. V is TRBV11-2 and J is TRBJ1-1; the D gene is possibly TRBD1 (5 bases). CDR3 size: 15 residues. Germline assignment: CDR1 SGHAT and CDR2 FQNNGV. The V end was cut by 4 bases, the J end by 1 base, with 13 bases between. The full variable domain, rest sourced from reference TRBV11-2 and TRBJ1-1, is EAGVAQSPRYKIIEKRQSVAFWCNPISGHATLYWYQQILGQGPKLLIQFQNNGVVDDSQLPKDRFSAERLKGVDSTLKIQPAKLEDSAVYLCASSSWGTQNTEAFFGQGTRLTVV.